A selection of T cell receptor beta chains follows, all from one sample in a study of CD8+CD57+ T cells in acquired aplastic anemia. Via MiXCR, TCRdb re-called the reads, giving one row per CDR3 protein. Among some 140,000 distinct CDR3 sequences, about 50% were seen once, and the ten largest hold less than 15%. The source material was sorted CD4+, CD8+, or CD8+CD57+ T cells (not recorded which) from PBMCs. These receptors all stem from a human donor with aplastic anemia. Each CDR3 is given with its conserved first and last residue. Fields, in order: D gene, J gene, clone size, CDR3 length, V gene, CDR3 protein, CDR3 DNA. A D gene is named only where the DNA matches it firmly. Size values are once, few and many counts, or a class for expanded clones, and some rows have none.

-	TRBJ1-1	many	17	TRBV6-5	CASSYSRQADMNTEAFF	TGTGCCAGCAGTTACAGCCGCCAGGCAGATATGAACACTGAAGCTTTCTTT
TRBD1	TRBJ2-5	-	14	TRBV29-1	CSGTRGTGKETQYF	TGCAGCGGCACTCGGGGGACAGGGAAAGAGACCCAGTACTTC
-	TRBJ2-2	few	15	TRBV6-1	CASTARGSNTGELFF	TGTGCCAGCACAGCACGGGGTTCGAACACCGGGGAGCTGTTTTTT
TRBD2	TRBJ2-5	many	17	TRBV5-1	CASSPDTSGGPDETQYF	TGCGCCAGCAGCCCGGACACTAGCGGGGGGCCGGATGAGACCCAGTACTTC
-	TRBJ1-3	-	19	TRBV19	CASNVRQDLFHLSGNTIYF	TGTGCCAGTAATGTGCGGCAGGACCTCTTCCACCTCTCTGGAAACACCATATATTTT
TRBD1	TRBJ2-1	-	13	TRBV25-1	CASSATGEHEQFF	TGTGCCAGCAGTGCTACAGGGGAGCATGAGCAGTTCTTC
-	TRBJ2-1	-	12	TRBV29-1	CSVRTRHNEQFF	TGCAGCGTTAGAACTAGGCATAATGAGCAGTTCTTC
-	TRBJ1-2	many	13	TRBV7-9	CASSPNLGGGYTF	TGTGCCAGCAGCCCAAATCTGGGTGGGGGCTACACCTTC
-	TRBJ2-7	-	15	TRBV2	CASSEGQVAAYEQYF	TGTGCCAGCAGTGAAGGTCAGGTGGCGGCCTACGAGCAGTACTTC
-	TRBJ2-7	few	12	TRBV2	CASSSGGYEQYF	TGTGCCAGCAGTTCCGGGGGCTACGAGCAGTACTTC
TRBD1	TRBJ1-1	-	13	TRBV20-1	CSAGDRQGTEAFF	TGCAGTGCTGGGGATCGACAGGGCACTGAAGCTTTCTTT
-	TRBJ2-1	-	14	TRBV27	CASSLAGFHNEQFF	TGTGCCAGCAGTTTAGCAGGGTTCCACAATGAGCAGTTCTTC
-	TRBJ2-5	many	13	TRBV10-3	CAVRTGPREAQYF	TGTGCCGTACGGACAGGGCCCCGGGAGGCCCAGTACTTC
-	TRBJ2-5	-	16	TRBV19	CASSNLGGAPQETQYF	TGTGCCAGTAGTAACTTGGGCGGGGCACCCCAAGAGACCCAGTACTTC
TRBD2	TRBJ2-7	many	16	TRBV5-6	CASSLGTSGISYEQYF	TGTGCCAGCAGCTTGGGGACTAGCGGGATCTCCTACGAGCAGTACTTC
-	TRBJ1-5	many	14	TRBV6-8	CAPEGGRKNQPQHF	TGTGCCCCCGAAGGGGGGCGCAAGAATCAGCCCCAGCATTTT
-	TRBJ2-5	-	14	TRBV7-9	CASSLRTAQETQNF	TGTGCCAGCAGCCTAAGGACAGCCCAAGAGACCCAGAACTTC